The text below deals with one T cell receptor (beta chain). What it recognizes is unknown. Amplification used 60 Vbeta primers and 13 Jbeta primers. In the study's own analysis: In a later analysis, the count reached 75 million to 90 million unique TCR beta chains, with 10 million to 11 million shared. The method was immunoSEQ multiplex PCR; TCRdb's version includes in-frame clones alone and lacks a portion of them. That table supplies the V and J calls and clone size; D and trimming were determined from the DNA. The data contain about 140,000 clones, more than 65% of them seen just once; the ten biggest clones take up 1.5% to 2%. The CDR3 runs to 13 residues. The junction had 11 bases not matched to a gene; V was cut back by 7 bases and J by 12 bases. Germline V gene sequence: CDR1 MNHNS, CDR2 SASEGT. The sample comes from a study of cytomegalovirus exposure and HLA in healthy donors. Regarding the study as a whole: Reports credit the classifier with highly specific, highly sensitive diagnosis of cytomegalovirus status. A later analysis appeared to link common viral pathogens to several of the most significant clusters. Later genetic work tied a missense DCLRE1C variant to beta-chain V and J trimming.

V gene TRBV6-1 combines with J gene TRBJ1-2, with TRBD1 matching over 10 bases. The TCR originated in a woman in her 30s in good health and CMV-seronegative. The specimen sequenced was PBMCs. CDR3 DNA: TGTGCCAGCACCCTAACAGGGACAGGGGCCCACACCTTC. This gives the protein CASTLTGTGAHTF.